This entry is about one TCR beta chain. What it binds is unknown. The authors ran a second PCR of about 7 to 11 cycles using a sample-barcoded 5' primer and a J-beta primer mix. Template switching added a 12-random-nucleotide identifier to every cDNA molecule. MiXCR, run by TCRdb on the 5' RACE reads, gives a single entry per CDR3 protein. The data show roughly 800,000 distinct CDR3 sequences, about 26% seen once. The sample comes from a study of blood T cells in healthy people across ages. Study-wide points: Researchers said unsorted PBMCs prevented a conclusive naive versus antigen-experienced comparison.

Investigators took about 9.4 milliliters of peripheral blood from every donor. Another study also made use of these data, one on T cells of mothers and their children. As that report states: When the second PCR was run, its M1S primer added sample barcodes and 2-4 random nucleotides.

The source of this sequence is a boy between 10 and 17 years old in good health. The specimen was blood.

CDR3 region: CASMAGTGPYEQYF. CDR3 bases: TGTGCCAGCATGGCCGGGACAGGGCCCTACGAGCAGTACTTC. The V gene is TRBV6-2 or TRBV6-3, the J gene TRBJ2-5; TRBD1 aligns across 9 bases. The J call could be wrong; TRBJ2-7 is a better fit for the DNA end. CDR1 is MNHEY and CDR2 is SVGEGT in the germline V gene. The CDR3 sequence is 14 residues long.